This is a list of T cell receptor beta chains from one sample in a study of cytomegalovirus exposure and HLA in healthy donors. TCRdb's table, derived via immunoSEQ multiplex PCR, lists solely in-frame clones and lacks some. The sample holds under 200,000 clones, 60% to 85% seen once. The specimen was PBMCs. Receptor source: a woman in her twenties or thirties in good health and CMV-seronegative. Both conserved end residues are part of each CDR3. The D gene is left open where the match is weak. The size field is filled for only some rows; it gives once, few, many or a size class.

j_gene	d_gene	v_gene	abundance	CDR3nt	CDR3aa
TRBJ1-6	-	TRBV6-7	-	TGTGCCAGGACGGACAATAATTCACCCCTCCACTTT	CARTDNNSPLHF
TRBJ1-6	-	TRBV30	-	TGTGCCTGGAGTGACTCCCGTTATAATTCACCCCTCCACTTT	CAWSDSRYNSPLHF
TRBJ2-7	TRBD2	TRBV27	-	TGTGCCAGCAGCAGCCTAGCGGGGAGCTCCTACGAGCAGTACTTC	CASSSLAGSSYEQYF
TRBJ2-7	-	TRBV13	few	TGTGCCAGCAGCTTAGAGGGACACACGGGCACCGAGCAGTACTTC	CASSLEGHTGTEQYF
TRBJ1-1	-	TRBV28	-	TGTGCCAGCAGTCGGGCAGGGGTCAATGAAGCTTTCTTT	CASSRAGVNEAFF
TRBJ2-5	TRBD1	TRBV27	-	TGTGCCAGCAGTTTAAGTCTGGGGACAGGGGAGGAGACCCAGTACTTC	CASSLSLGTGEETQYF
TRBJ1-2	-	TRBV7-8	-	TGTGCCAGCAGCTTAGATGTGCGCAAAAACTATGGCTACACCTTC	CASSLDVRKNYGYTF
TRBJ1-6	TRBD1	TRBV9	-	TGTGCCAGCAGCGTAGACCCCGGGACAGGGGGGAATTCACCCCTCCACTTT	CASSVDPGTGGNSPLHF
TRBJ2-7	-	TRBV7-8	-	TGTGCCAGCAGCTTAAAGAGTGAGCAGTACTTC	CASSLKSEQYF
TRBJ2-7	TRBD2	TRBV10-3	-	TGTGCCATCAGTGAAGGCGGGGGACTCTCCTACGAGCAGTACTTC	CAISEGGGLSYEQYF
TRBJ1-1	-	TRBV6-1	-	TGTGCCAGCAGTGAAAATCTAATCCGAGTGTGGTTGAACACTGAAGCTTTCTTT	CASSENLIRVWLNTEAFF
TRBJ2-1	TRBD1	TRBV5-8	-	TGTGCCAGCAGCGGCCGGGACAGGGGTCTTAGAGAGCAGTTCTTC	CASSGRDRGLREQFF
TRBJ1-5	-	TRBV18	-	TGTGCCAGCTCACCCGGCAGGGCCGTCGGGGGTCAGCCCCAGCATTTT	CASSPGRAVGGQPQHF
TRBJ1-2	-	TRBV5-4	-	TGTGCCAGCAGCGGAACGGGGGGCTCCTATGGCTACACCTTC	CASSGTGGSYGYTF
TRBJ2-2	TRBD2	TRBV7-9	few	TGTGCCAGCAGCTTAGAGGGACTAGCCGGGGAGCTGTTTTTT	CASSLEGLAGELFF
TRBJ2-5	-	TRBV5-6	-	TGTGCCAGCAGCTTGTGGGACATGCAAGAGACCCAGTACTTC	CASSLWDMQETQYF
TRBJ2-1	-	TRBV10-3	-	TGTGCCATCAGTGAGTCGACTTACTCCTACAATGAGCAGTTCTTC	CAISESTYSYNEQFF
TRBJ1-5	-	TRBV5-6	-	TGTGCCAGCAGCCGGGGACAAACGCAGCCCCAGCATTTT	CASSRGQTQPQHF
TRBJ2-5	-	TRBV7-2	-	TGTGCCAGCAGCTTAAACGCGGGCCCCAATCGGGAGACCCAGTACTTC	CASSLNAGPNRETQYF
TRBJ1-1	TRBD1	TRBV5-6	-	TGTGCCAGCAGCTTGGATGTGGGACAGGGGGCCTGGGGCACTGAAGCTTTCTTT	CASSLDVGQGAWGTEAFF
TRBJ2-5	-	TRBV6-5	-	TGTGCCAGCACTAACGGGGTACAAGAGACCCAGTACTTC	CASTNGVQETQYF
TRBJ1-4	-	TRBV9	-	TGTGCCAGCAGCCCTCGTGGGGGGAATAATGAAAAACTGTTTTTT	CASSPRGGNNEKLFF
TRBJ1-1	-	TRBV28	once	TGTGCCAGCAGTTTATGGCAGGGAAGGGCTGAAGCTTTCTTT	CASSLWQGRAEAFF
TRBJ2-7	-	TRBV30	few	TGTGCCTGGAGTGCCGACACAGGAGCTTACGAGCAGTACTTC	CAWSADTGAYEQYF
TRBJ2-7	TRBD2	TRBV5-5	-	TGTCCCCGGGGGGTAGCCTACGAGCAGTACTTC	CPRGVAYEQYF
TRBJ1-5	-	TRBV7-2	-	TGTGCCAGCCTACCGGATGGGGGGAGCAATCAGCCCCAGCATTTT	CASLPDGGSNQPQHF
TRBJ2-1	-	TRBV9	-	TGTGCCAGCAGCCCGCCGACAGGAGACCTAAATGAGCAGTTCTTC	CASSPPTGDLNEQFF
TRBJ1-4	TRBD1	TRBV4-2	-	TGTGCCAGCAGCCAAGAAGGAGGGGGCGTCAAGGAAAAACTGTTTTTT	CASSQEGGGVKEKLFF
TRBJ2-1	TRBD1	TRBV9	-	TGTGCCAGCAGCGTGACAGGGTGGTCCTACAATGAGCAGTTCTTC	CASSVTGWSYNEQFF
TRBJ2-1	TRBD2	TRBV6-4	-	TGTGCCAGCAGTGACCACCCTTTTAGCGGGGAGGGCAATGAGCAGTTCTTC	CASSDHPFSGEGNEQFF
TRBJ1-6	TRBD1	TRBV30	-	TGTGCCTGGTCGGGACAGGGGGATTCACCCCTCCACTTT	CAWSGQGDSPLHF
TRBJ2-5	TRBD2	TRBV13	-	TGTGCCAGCAGCCTCAGACTAGCGGGGAACCAAGAGACCCAGTACTTC	CASSLRLAGNQETQYF
TRBJ2-5	TRBD1	TRBV5-1	-	TGCGCCAGCAGAAGGACAGGAGGAGAGACCCAGTACTTC	CASRRTGGETQYF
TRBJ2-7	-	TRBV28	-	TGTGCCAGCAGCCAACCCCCTCTCAGGGGTCCTATTTACGAGCAGTACTTC	CASSQPPLRGPIYEQYF
TRBJ1-1	-	TRBV6-6	once	TGTGCCAGCAGTTCTCGGAACACTGAAGCTTTCTTT	CASSSRNTEAFF
TRBJ2-1	TRBD1	TRBV28	-	TGTGCCAGCAGCTTCTATCCGGGACAGGGAGGCGATGAGCAGTTCTTC	CASSFYPGQGGDEQFF
TRBJ1-1	-	TRBV6-1	-	TGTGCCAGCAGTGGGTGGAGGGAAGACACTGAAGCTTTCTTT	CASSGWREDTEAFF
TRBJ1-5	-	TRBV2	few	TGTGCCAGCACAGGGGTGTTGGGAAATCAGCCCCAGCATTTT	CASTGVLGNQPQHF
TRBJ2-7	-	TRBV7-2	medium-sized	TGTGCCAGCAGCCCCAGCTCCTACGAGCAGTACTTC	CASSPSSYEQYF
TRBJ2-7	-	TRBV29-1	few	TGCAGCGTTGCACAGGGAGCCTTCTACGAGCAGTACTTC	CSVAQGAFYEQYF
TRBJ2-3	TRBD2	TRBV2	-	TGTGCCAGCAGTGAACTGGGGAGCGGGGGAACAGATACGCAGTATTTT	CASSELGSGGTDTQYF
TRBJ2-3	-	TRBV5-1	-	TGCGCCAGCAGCTTGGGAGGAGCCACCTTCCCCACAGATACGCAGTATTTT	CASSLGGATFPTDTQYF
TRBJ2-2	TRBD1	TRBV27	-	TGTGCCAGCAGTTGGACAGGGGGCACCGGGGAGCTGTTTTTT	CASSWTGGTGELFF
TRBJ2-1	-	TRBV19	-	TGTGCCAGTAACCCTAACGGCTACAATGAGCAGTTCTTC	CASNPNGYNEQFF
TRBJ1-2	TRBD1	TRBV19	few	TGTGCCACCACCTCCCCGACAGGGGGCAACTATGGCTACACCTTC	CATTSPTGGNYGYTF
TRBJ1-3	-	TRBV6-6	once	TGTGCCAGCAGTTACACTGGACAGCCGAATCGAAACACCATATATTTT	CASSYTGQPNRNTIYF
TRBJ2-7	TRBD1	TRBV15	-	TGTGCCACGTCCCAGGGGGACACCTACGAGCAGTACTTC	CATSQGDTYEQYF
TRBJ2-7	TRBD2	TRBV7-2	once	TGTGCCAGCAGCTCCATCAAGACTAGCGGGGGGTCCTACGAGCAGTACTTC	CASSSIKTSGGSYEQYF
TRBJ2-1	TRBD2	TRBV10-3	-	TGTGCCATCAGTGGTTTGGCTAGCGGGGGTCTGGAGCAGTTCTTC	CAISGLASGGLEQFF
TRBJ1-1	-	TRBV9	-	TGTGCCAGCAGCACGGGGGATGAAGCTTTCTTT	CASSTGDEAFF
TRBJ2-5	TRBD1	TRBV6-6	once	TGTGCCAGCAGGAGGGACAGGCAAGAGACCCAGTACTTC	CASRRDRQETQYF
TRBJ1-6	TRBD1	TRBV5-8	-	TGTGCCAGCAGCGGGGGACAGAGGCTTTCCTATAATTCACCCCTCCACTTT	CASSGGQRLSYNSPLHF
TRBJ1-2	TRBD1	TRBV19	-	TGTGCCAGTAGTAGACAGGGGACGAGTTATGGCTACACCTTC	CASSRQGTSYGYTF